This T cell receptor (beta chain) was sequenced in a study of T cell repertoires in cytomegalovirus infection. Study results and limitations: HLA-C-restricted CMV-specific TCR beta clonotypes prevailed in the ex vivo response.

The CDR3 sequence is 15 residues long. V was clipped by 6 bases and J by 3 bases, with 15 bases between them. TCRdb ran MiXCR on the reads and lists one entry per CDR3 protein. The sample shows roughly 920,000 distinct CDR3 sequences, around 32% of them seen only once. In its sample, this clonotype was seen a few times. As yet, its antigen is unknown. This TCR was sampled from a human donor in good health (CMV status not recorded). Some clones in this sample may be carry-over from other donors' samples. This sample comprised cultured CD8+ T cells from PBMCs, obtained from culture after CMV antigen stimulation. The chain links TRBV12-3 or TRBV12-4 to TRBJ2-1; D is undetermined. The CDR3 region has the DNA TGTGCCAGCAGGGATCGGTTAGTTAGCTACAATGAGCAGTTCTTC. Translation: CASRDRLVSYNEQFF.